Below are 28 T cell receptor beta chains sequenced from a single sample in a study of blood T cell repertoires in COVID-19. This table comes from immunoSEQ multiplex PCR, and its TCRdb copy is limited to in-frame clones, with some not included. The sample includes some 45,000 clones, more than 80% of them seen just once. Material for sequencing was peripheral blood. The source of these receptors is a man older than 75 in a cohort sampled during active COVID-19.

The genes are TRBV28 and TRBJ2-1; 10 nucleotides agree with TRBD2. CDR1 and CDR2 (germline): MDHEN, SYDVKM. The V gene end was trimmed by 6 bases and the J gene end by 3 bases; junction bases not matched to a gene: 8. There are 16 residues in the CDR3. The CDR3 loop is CASRERLAGVYNEQFF. DNA for the CDR3: TGTGCCAGCAGGGAAAGACTAGCGGGTGTCTACAATGAGCAGTTCTTC. The full variable domain, its missing parts supplied by reference TRBV28 and TRBJ2-1, is DVKVTQSSRYLVKRTGEKVFLECVQDMDHENMFWYRQDPGLGLRLIYFSYDVKMKEKGDIPEGYSVSREKKERFSLILESASTNQTSMYLCASRERLAGVYNEQFFGPGTRLTVL.

V usage is TRBV9 and J usage is TRBJ1-2; 7 bases map to TRBD1. Germline CDR1 and CDR2: SGDLS and YYNGEE. V trimming: 2 bases; J trimming: 4 bases; junction bases outside the gene matches: 8. There are 15 residues in the CDR3. The CDR3 spells CASSVSLQGGYGYTF. CDR3 bases: TGTGCCAGCAGCGTTTCCCTGCAGGGGGGCTATGGCTACACCTTC.

V gene TRBV6-1 combines with J gene TRBJ2-3; 10 nucleotides match TRBD2. V was clipped by 1 base and J by 6 bases; unmatched bases: 4. In germline, CDR1 is MNHNS, CDR2 SASEGT. The CDR3 has 15 amino acids. CDR3 nucleotides: TGTGCCAGCAGTGAAGTGCTAGCGGGGGCGGATACGCAGTATTTT. Its protein is CASSEVLAGADTQYF.

The rearrangement links TRBV15 to TRBJ2-3; 11 bases agree with TRBD2. This CDR3 is 16 amino acids long. With 5 bases clipped from V and 8 bases from J, the junction kept 12 bases outside the gene matches. The germline V gene has CDR1 LNHNV and CDR2 YYDKDF (reference sequence). DNA for the CDR3: TGTGCCACCAGCCGGGGTAGCGGGAGGGGACAGAGTACGCAGTATTTT. This encodes CATSRGSGRGQSTQYF. Looking up the rest from reference TRBV15 and TRBJ2-3 gives the full variable domain: DAMVIQNPRYQVTQFGKPVTLSCSQTLNHNVMYWYQQKSSQAPKLLFHYYDKDFNNEADTPDNFQSRRPNTSFCFLDIRSPGLGDTAMYLCATSRGSGRGQSTQYFGPGTRLTVL.

The rearrangement links TRBV19 to TRBJ2-5, with D possibly TRBD2 on 5 matching bases. Germline-derived CDR1 and CDR2 are LNHDA and SQIVND (reference sequence). The germline V and J ends were trimmed by 3 bases and 5 bases, with 13 bases remaining between them. This CDR3 spans 14 amino acids. CDR3 in DNA: TGTGCCAGTAGTATCGCAGGAGGCGCGGAGACCCAGTACTTC. It specifies CASSIAGGAETQYF.

V is TRBV18 and J is TRBJ2-2; D perhaps matches TRBD1 (6 bases). Germline CDR1 KGHSH, CDR2 LQKENI. CDR3 length: 14 residues. Between the trimmed V and J ends, which lost 2 bases and 6 bases, there was a span of 10 bases. In DNA, the CDR3 is TGTGCCAGCTCACCAGAGACAGGCCCCGGGGAGCTGTTTTTT. Residues: CASSPETGPGELFF.

CDR3: CASRQGGHNSPLHF. DNA for the CDR3: TGTGCCAGCCGACAGGGGGGTCATAATTCACCCCTCCACTTT. This chain joins TRBV19 and TRBJ1-6; 9 bases fit TRBD1. The J segment lost 5 bases and the V segment lost 9 bases, leaving 5 bases of the junction unmatched. CDR1 and CDR2 from the germline V gene are LNHDA and SQIVND (reference sequence). This CDR3 is 14 amino acids long.

V and J are TRBV14 and TRBJ2-3; D is possibly TRBD2 (6 bases). Trimming removed 4 bases at V and 4 bases at J, with 9 bases between. The germline V gene encodes CDR1 SGHDN and CDR2 FVKESK. This CDR3 contains 13 residues. The CDR3 loop reads CASSPRLADTQYF. CDR3 coding DNA: TGTGCCAGCAGCCCCCGACTAGCAGATACGCAGTATTTT. The whole variable domain, remainder taken from reference TRBV14 and TRBJ2-3, is EAGVTQFPSHSVIEKGQTVTLRCDPISGHDNLYWYRRVMGKEIKFLLHFVKESKQDESGMPNNRFLAERTGGTYSTLKVQPAELEDSGVYFCASSPRLADTQYFGPGTRLTVL.

The gene calls are TRBV5-8 and TRBJ2-3; the match to TRBD1 covers 7 bases. CDR1 is SGHTS, CDR2 YDEGEE, per germline. The CDR3 is 14 residues long. The CDR3 here is CADTGDSNTDTQYF. Written as DNA, the CDR3 is TGTGCGGATACAGGGGATTCGAACACAGATACGCAGTATTTT.

The rearrangement joins TRBV19 to TRBJ1-1; tentatively, D is TRBD1 (5 bases). There are 16 residues in the CDR3. Per the germline V gene, CDR1 is LNHDA and CDR2 is SQIVND (reference sequence). V was shortened by 3 bases and J by 0 bases, with 14 bases between the two germline ends. CDR3 DNA: TGTGCCAGTAGTATTTCATTCGACAGCATGAACACTGAAGCTTTCTTT. As protein: CASSISFDSMNTEAFF.

This clone was observed a few times. The V and J genes are TRBV7-2 and TRBJ1-3; 11 positions match TRBD1. The CDR3 consists of 17 residues. The germline gives CDR1 SGHTA, CDR2 FQGNSA. Trimming took 5 bases from V and 1 from J; bases not matched to a gene: 7. The DNA of the CDR3 is TGTGCCAGCAGCGGGGGTGGGACAGGGGGTTCTGGAAACACCATATATTTT. It yields the protein CASSGGGTGGSGNTIYF.

The genes are TRBV5-6 and TRBJ2-5; possible D gene TRBD1, 6 bases. This CDR3 contains 13 residues. Looked up from germline, CDR1 is SGHDT and CDR2 is YYEEEE. Trimming removed 8 bases at V and 5 bases at J, with 16 bases between. The CDR3, as DNA: TGTGCCAGAACTTCGGACAGCTCTGAGACCCAGTACTTC. Protein sequence: CARTSDSSETQYF.

The chain joins TRBV4-1 to TRBJ2-5; possible D gene TRBD2, 6 bases. The CDR3 has 15 amino acids. V was cut by 0 bases and J by 5 bases, with 13 bases left in between. Germline V lookup: CDR1 MGHRA, CDR2 YSYEKL. Written as DNA, the CDR3 is TGCGCCAGCAGCCAAGATCGGAGGGGATTTGAGACCCAGTACTTC. Translation: CASSQDRRGFETQYF.

The chain joins TRBV29-1 to TRBJ1-4, with TRBD1 as a possible D gene (6 bases). Germline CDR1 and CDR2: SQVTM and ANQGSEA. CDR3 length: 15 residues. Trimming shortened V by 0 bases and J by 0 bases, and 8 bases separated the two germline ends. CDR3 amino acids: CSVEDRTATNEKLFF. For the CDR3, the DNA is TGCAGCGTTGAAGACCGGACAGCAACTAATGAAAAACTGTTTTTT.

CDR3 residues: CASSRGLAGGSYEQYF. The CDR3, as DNA: TGTGCCAGTAGTCGGGGACTAGCGGGAGGTTCTTACGAGCAGTACTTC. The chain couples TRBV19 to TRBJ2-7; 15 bases are shared with TRBD2. Germline CDR1 reads LNHDA; CDR2 reads SQIVND (reference sequence). J gave up 4 bases and V 5 bases, and 6 bases lay outside the gene matches. The CDR3 contains 16 residues.

CDR3 region: CASSSGLAKETQYF. CDR3 in DNA: TGCGCCAGCAGCTCTGGACTAGCGAAGGAGACCCAGTACTTC. The chain carries TRBV5-1 and TRBJ2-5; the match to TRBD2 covers 9 bases. The germline V gene has CDR1 SGHRS and CDR2 YFSETQ. The CDR3 covers 14 residues. The J segment lost 5 bases and the V segment lost 3 bases, leaving 5 bases of the junction unmatched.

This chain links TRBV3-1 (or the pseudogene TRBV3-2) with TRBJ1-3; 9 bases are shared with TRBD1. Germline CDR1 is LGHDT and CDR2 is YNNKEL (reference sequence). With 2 bases clipped from V and 12 bases from J, the junction kept 8 bases outside the gene matches. The CDR3 totals 14 residues. CDR3: CASSQLRDRVRIYF. The CDR3 DNA follows: TGTGCCAGCAGCCAACTCCGGGACAGGGTTCGCATATATTTT.

The chain employs TRBV27 and TRBJ2-7; 7 bases are shared with TRBD1. CDR3 length equals 16 residues. Unmatched junction bases numbered 11, after V lost 2 bases and J lost 4 bases. Germline V gene sequence: CDR1 MNHEY, CDR2 SMNVEV (reference sequence). The CDR3 DNA reads as TGTGCCAGCAGTTTAAAAGGGACAGAAGGTCCGTACGAGCAGTACTTC. Amino acids: CASSLKGTEGPYEQYF.

CDR3 in DNA: TGCGCCAGCAGCTTACCAGGGGATAATTCACCCCTCCACTTT. Translation: CASSLPGDNSPLHF. This sequence joins TRBV5-1 and TRBJ1-6; D perhaps matches TRBD1 (6 bases). Trimming took off 2 bases at V and 5 bases at J, with 8 bases between the two ends. The germline gives CDR1 SGHRS, CDR2 YFSETQ. The CDR3 sequence is 14 residues long.

The chain has TRBV7-9 and TRBJ2-3; D is perhaps TRBD2 (6 bases). The CDR3 length is 14 residues. Trimming stripped 5 bases from V and 2 bases from J, with 11 bases between. Germline V lookup: CDR1 SEHNR, CDR2 FQNEAQ (reference sequence). In nucleotides, the CDR3 is TGTGCCAGCAGCACGGGAGTTTCCACAGATACGCAGTATTTT. Encoded protein: CASSTGVSTDTQYF.

This clone has more than one count but fewer than ten. The V gene is TRBV6-6, the J gene TRBJ1-1; no firm D call. Germline lookup yields CDR1 MNHNY and CDR2 SVGAGI (reference sequence). V was cut by 7 bases and J by 7 bases, with 10 bases left in between. The CDR3 runs 11 residues. CDR3 nucleotide sequence: TGTGCCAGCACTCGAGGAGTTGAAGCTTTCTTT. This translates into CASTRGVEAFF.

The rearrangement joins TRBV29-1 to TRBJ1-1; 7 nucleotides align to TRBD1. Trimming removed 6 bases from V and 3 bases from J; junction bases left unmatched: 1. The CDR3 sequence is 11 residues long. From germline, CDR1 is SQVTM and CDR2 ANQGSEA. The CDR3 region has the DNA TGCAGCGTAGGGACAGACACTGAAGCTTTCTTT. Amino acid sequence: CSVGTDTEAFF.

The V call is TRBV10-3, the J call TRBJ1-5, with 9 bases aligning to TRBD1. The CDR3 totals 15 residues. Germline lookup yields CDR1 ENHRY and CDR2 SYGVKD. V lost 5 bases and J lost 6; bases outside the gene matches: 8. The CDR3 is CAISTGTGMVQPQHF. In nucleotides, the CDR3 is TGTGCCATCAGTACCGGGACAGGGATGGTTCAGCCCCAGCATTTT.

This clone is a singleton in its sample. V is TRBV7-2 and J is TRBJ2-3, with D unclear. Trimming removed 3 bases from V and 1 base from J, with 11 bases in between. Germline V gene lookup returns CDR1 SGHTA and CDR2 FQGNSA. The CDR3 is 15 residues long. CDR3 sequence: CASSFRSRGTDTQYF. The CDR3 nucleotides read TGTGCCAGCAGCTTTAGGTCTCGGGGCACAGATACGCAGTATTTT.

This chain joins TRBV20-1 and TRBJ1-1; possible D gene TRBD1, 5 bases. CDR1 is DFQATT and CDR2 is SNEGSKA in the germline V gene (reference sequence). Trimming took off 3 bases at V and 5 bases at J, with 7 bases between the two ends. The CDR3 spans 11 residues. The CDR3 DNA follows: TGCAGTGCTAGCGGGGGGACTGAAGCTTTCTTT. Amino acids: CSASGGTEAFF.

This chain links TRBV28 with TRBJ2-2; no firm D call. CDR3 length equals 14 residues. Trimming removed 8 bases at V and 3 bases at J, with 13 bases between. Germline lookup yields CDR1 MDHEN and CDR2 SYDVKM. The CDR3 nucleotides are TGTGCCAGCGGGTTGCGTCGGGACACCGGGGAGCTGTTTTTT. Translated, it gives CASGLRRDTGELFF.

This clone was observed a handful of times. The rearrangement joins TRBV5-8 to TRBJ2-5; maybe TRBD1 (5 bases). Germline CDR1 is SGHTS and CDR2 is YDEGEE. Trimming took 6 bases from V and 1 from J, leaving 10 bases between them. CDR3 length: 13 amino acids. For the CDR3, the DNA is TGTGCCAGCAACCGACAGCCCCAAGAGACCCAGTACTTC. Protein: CASNRQPQETQYF. Full variable domain (remainder filled in from reference TRBV5-8 and TRBJ2-5): EAGVTQSPTHLIKTRGQQATLRCSPISGHTSVYWYQQALGLGLQFLLWYDEGEERNRGNFPPRFSGRQFPNYSSELNVNALELEDSALYLCASNRQPQETQYFGPGTRLLVL.

This chain links TRBV27 with TRBJ2-6, with D unresolved. This CDR3 region has 15 residues. CDR1 is MNHEY and CDR2 is SMNVEV in the germline V gene (reference sequence). V was trimmed by 4 bases and J by 0 bases, leaving 7 bases between them. The CDR3 bases are TGTGCCAGCAGTTACAGTCACTCTGGGGCCAACGTCCTGACTTTC. Its translation is CASSYSHSGANVLTF.